This T cell receptor beta chain was documented in a study of T cell responses to AZD1222 COVID-19 vaccine (dated by TCRdb to the early 2020s). For the study in its entirety: A total of around 240 trial participants underwent TCR sequencing, of whom 200 to 220 received two doses of AZD1222 and about 25 received two doses of the MenACWY control vaccine. Enrollment into the trials was organized by age into subgroups of 18-55, 56-69 and 70-plus years, and those subgroups contained roughly 160, 29 and 62 TCR-sequenced participants, respectively. Results the study describes overall, beyond this receptor: Participants were mostly white British and included more females than males, and it was suggested by the authors that clonal diversity may have been underestimated. A significant rise in spike-specific TCR breadth and depth was observed after two AZD1222 doses relative to day 0 and relative to MenACWY recipients. CD4 TCRs associated with the vaccine covered the entire spike protein, and the dominant responses were in regions 160-218 and 743-854. Because no samples from the day 14 peak response were available, repertoires could be characterized only after the peak T cell response. Conclusions about previously exposed vaccinees are limited because only a handful of AZD1222 recipients were SARS-CoV-2 seropositive at baseline. Reportedly, close to half of the unique spike-specific TCRs recognized epitopes lying outside the regions that are mutated in the B.1.351 and B.1.1.7 variants. In the small 56-69-year group, the increase in depth fell short of significance, most likely because of low power.

The CDR3 regions of human TCRbeta chains were subjected to immunosequencing. The paper's processing steps were these. TCRs in the repertoires were compared against a reference library of SARS-CoV-2-specific TCRs that had been generated with the MIRA antigen-specificity platform. Breadth was defined as the fraction of unique TCRs that were SARS-CoV-2-associated, and depth was defined as the fraction of total T cells that were SARS-CoV-2-associated. Using the MIRA data, each spike-specific TCR was assigned both to the spike region to which the TCR was reactive and to a CD4 or CD8 class. Log10-transformed breadth and depth values were compared by one-way ANOVA with Sidak's multiple comparisons tests. TCRdb obtained this table from immuneACCESS and retained in-frame rearrangements with V and J assigned. These tables miss some clones; where compared with another copy, unresolved V genes account for less than half of the shortfall, and the remainder is unexplained. V and J calls and clone size follow that table, whereas D and trimming were derived from the DNA. The sample table holds some 130,000 clones, of which approximately 88% were seen once. In total, the top ten clones hold approximately 18% of the sample.

V is reduced by 1 base and J by 7 bases, leaving a spacing of 14 bases between them. Taken from cysteine to phenylalanine, the CDR3 has 15 residues. Of the read, only the CDR3 DNA is kept; its 45 bases are in frame from base 1. CDR1 and CDR2 (SGHTA, FQGNSA) derive from the germline V gene. Notes on this clone: It has no known antigen specificity. Per-base quality was not reported, and no clone a single base away is much larger than it.

Sample time point, as interpreted from the label and publication: baseline before first vaccination. The treatment or condition label, as the study defines it: meningococcal conjugate vaccine given as trial control. The vaccinee samples were drawn from two UK trials, COV001 and COV002, one of which was a single-blind randomized controlled phase 2/3 trial testing AZD1222 (ChAdOx1 nCoV-19) in healthy adults. For TCRbeta chain sequencing, PBMC samples were collected from trial participants at day 0 and at day 28 after the second dose. The sequence was obtained from an adult in good health. The sample here was peripheral blood, taken on day 0 of MenACWY control vaccination. This chain joins TRBV7-2 to TRBJ1-5; there is no confident call for the D gene. The nucleotide sequence reads TGTGCCAGCAGCTTAGTTACGGGTGGTGGACAGCCCCAGCATTTT. The resulting protein is CASSLVTGGGQPQHF.